The T cell receptor (beta chain) described here comes from a study of OX40 agonist ivuxolimab in advanced cancers. The wider study: Patients in the trial were receiving intravenous ivuxolimab every 2 weeks, at doses of 0.01 to 10 mg/kg.

The CDR3 sequence is 17 residues long. V gave up 2 bases and J gave up 3 bases, with 19 bases separating them. Per the germline V gene, CDR1 is MGHRA and CDR2 is YSYEKL. People who had autoimmune disease history or systemic immunosuppression were excluded. TCRdb's table, derived via immunoSEQ multiplex PCR, lists solely in-frame clones and lacks some. The repertoire holds approximately 56,000 clones, with approximately 86% as singletons. Sequencing used CD4+ or CD8+ T cells sorted from blood, obtained in a trial of the OX40 agonist ivuxolimab. V usage is TRBV4-1 and J usage is TRBJ1-2; tentative D call: TRBD1 (6 bases). The sequence was collected from an adult with an advanced solid tumor such as melanoma, head and neck, liver or kidney cancer. The CDR3 DNA reads TGCGCCAGCAGCCAAAAGCAATCAGGAGGGGGTCACTATGGCTACACCTTC. It codes for CASSQKQSGGGHYGYTF.